Below, one T cell receptor (beta chain) is given with its context. What it binds is unknown. The data stem from a study of cytomegalovirus exposure and HLA in healthy donors. Study-wide results and caveats: The investigators catalogued 180 or so TCR beta chains as cytomegalovirus-associated.

It was with 60 Vbeta and 13 Jbeta primers that the PCR ran. Generated by immunoSEQ multiplex PCR, the TCRdb table keeps only in-frame clones and is missing some. The sample carries more than 100,000 clones, about 80% recorded once. CDR3 size: 14 residues. V was clipped by 1 base and J by 9 bases, with 13 bases between them. Germline V lookup: CDR1 SGHVS, CDR2 FQNEAQ. The chain recombines TRBV7-8 with TRBJ2-4, with D hard to call. The TCR sequence derives from a female donor in good health and CMV-seropositive. Sequences were obtained from PBMCs. CDR3 sequence: CASSLGRPGGIQYF. In DNA, the CDR3 is TGTGCCAGCAGCTTAGGTCGTCCGGGTGGCATTCAGTACTTC.